This is a list of T cell receptor beta chains from one sample in a study of CD8+CD57+ T cells in acquired aplastic anemia. Using its own MiXCR run on the reads, TCRdb lists one record per CDR3 protein. Of about 160,000 distinct CDR3 sequences listed, 71% are singletons. Sequences were obtained from sorted CD4+, CD8+, or CD8+CD57+ T cells (not recorded which) from PBMCs. The origin of the receptors is a human donor with aplastic anemia. CDR3s include the opening cysteine and the closing phenylalanine or tryptophan. D genes are given only for firm matches. The listing skips clone size in some rows; elsewhere it reads once, few, many or a size class.

d_call: NA
v_call: TRBV7-9
clone_size: few
j_call: TRBJ2-7
cdr3_nt: TGCGCCAGCAGCTTTCAGTGGGGAACCTACGAGCAGTACTTC
cdr3_aa: CASSFQWGTYEQYF

d_call: NA
v_call: TRBV7-2
clone_size: NA
j_call: TRBJ1-5
cdr3_nt: TGTGCCAGCAGCCCGGAGGTTGGGGCCCAGCATTTT
cdr3_aa: CASSPEVGAQHF

d_call: TRBD2
v_call: TRBV25-1
clone_size: NA
j_call: TRBJ2-2
cdr3_nt: TGTGCCAGCACAAAACCGGGACTAGCGTCGAACACCGGGGAGCTGTTTTTT
cdr3_aa: CASTKPGLASNTGELFF

d_call: TRBD1
v_call: TRBV24-1
clone_size: NA
j_call: TRBJ1-5
cdr3_nt: TGTGCCACCAGCGAGGACAGGGAGCTTCAGCCCCAGCATTTT
cdr3_aa: CATSEDRELQPQHF

d_call: TRBD1
v_call: TRBV7-8
clone_size: once
j_call: TRBJ2-7
cdr3_nt: TGTGCCAGCAGCTTAGGTGGGACAGGGGGCGTCGACGAGCAGTACTTC
cdr3_aa: CASSLGGTGGVDEQYF

d_call: NA
v_call: TRBV6-4
clone_size: many
j_call: TRBJ2-7
cdr3_nt: TGTGCCAGCAGTGGGGCAGGGGAAGCCGGGGAGCTGTACTTC
cdr3_aa: CASSGAGEAGELYF

d_call: NA
v_call: TRBV11-2
clone_size: NA
j_call: TRBJ2-7
cdr3_nt: TGTGCCAGCAGGAGGGTAGGACCCTACGAGCAGTACTTC
cdr3_aa: CASRRVGPYEQYF

d_call: NA
v_call: TRBV10-2
clone_size: few
j_call: TRBJ2-3
cdr3_nt: TGCGCCAGCAGTGAAGGACACACAGATACGCAGTATTTT
cdr3_aa: CASSEGHTDTQYF

d_call: NA
v_call: TRBV4-1
clone_size: NA
j_call: TRBJ2-3
cdr3_nt: TGCGCCAGCAGCCAATGGGAAGGGCCAGATACGCAGTATTTT
cdr3_aa: CASSQWEGPDTQYF

d_call: NA
v_call: TRBV20-1
clone_size: NA
j_call: TRBJ2-7
cdr3_nt: TGCAGTGCTAGAGTACCGGGACGCGGCTCCTACGAGCAGTACTTC
cdr3_aa: CSARVPGRGSYEQYF

d_call: NA
v_call: TRBV10-3
clone_size: NA
j_call: TRBJ2-7
cdr3_nt: TGTGCCATCAGTGACGGAGGGCGGTACTACGAGCAGTACTTC
cdr3_aa: CAISDGGRYYEQYF

d_call: TRBD1
v_call: TRBV7-2
clone_size: NA
j_call: TRBJ1-2
cdr3_nt: TGTGCCAGCAGCGCTTATTCAGGGGGGAACTATGGCTACACCTTC
cdr3_aa: CASSAYSGGNYGYTF

d_call: TRBD2
v_call: TRBV10-1
clone_size: many
j_call: TRBJ2-2
cdr3_nt: TGCGCCAGCAGGAGCGGGAGTTCAGACACCGGGGAGCTGTTTTTT
cdr3_aa: CASRSGSSDTGELFF

d_call: NA
v_call: TRBV4-1
clone_size: NA
j_call: TRBJ2-7
cdr3_nt: TGCGCCAGCAGCCAAGAGGGAGCTGGAAATCCCTACGAGCAGTACTTC
cdr3_aa: CASSQEGAGNPYEQYF

d_call: TRBD2
v_call: TRBV7-8
clone_size: NA
j_call: TRBJ2-3
cdr3_nt: TGTGCCAGCATAAACCGGGGGGGAGATACGCAGTATTTT
cdr3_aa: CASINRGGDTQYF

d_call: NA
v_call: TRBV20-1
clone_size: NA
j_call: TRBJ2-1
cdr3_nt: TGCAGTGCTAGGGACTTCGAGGGGGGGAGCTCCTACAATGAGCAGTTCTTC
cdr3_aa: CSARDFEGGSSYNEQFF

d_call: TRBD2
v_call: TRBV7-9
clone_size: NA
j_call: TRBJ2-1
cdr3_nt: TGTGCCAGCAGCTTAGATTCCCCTTTAGCGGGGGGGTTCAATGAGCAGTTCTTC
cdr3_aa: CASSLDSPLAGGFNEQFF

d_call: TRBD1
v_call: TRBV7-2
clone_size: NA
j_call: TRBJ1-1
cdr3_nt: TGTGCCAGCAGCTGGGGACAGATGAACACTGAAGCTTTCTTT
cdr3_aa: CASSWGQMNTEAFF

d_call: NA
v_call: TRBV10-1
clone_size: NA
j_call: TRBJ1-4
cdr3_nt: TGCGCCAGCAGTGAGTACACAGCCGGACCACTGTTTTTT
cdr3_aa: CASSEYTAGPLFF

d_call: NA
v_call: TRBV6-2/TRBV6-3
clone_size: many
j_call: TRBJ2-5
cdr3_nt: TGTGCCAACGCCCGGGACTACCAAGAGACCCAGTACTTC
cdr3_aa: CANARDYQETQYF

d_call: NA
v_call: TRBV20-1
clone_size: NA
j_call: TRBJ2-5
cdr3_nt: TGCAGTGCTAACCGCCAAGAGACCCAGTACTTC
cdr3_aa: CSANRQETQYF

d_call: NA
v_call: TRBV7-2
clone_size: NA
j_call: TRBJ2-6
cdr3_nt: TGTGCCAGCAGAGGCCACTCTGGTGCCAACGTCCTGACTTTC
cdr3_aa: CASRGHSGANVLTF

d_call: NA
v_call: TRBV9
clone_size: NA
j_call: TRBJ2-5
cdr3_nt: TGTGCCAGCAGCGAGGGTGATCAAGCGGCCTCCCAAGAGACCCAGTACTTC
cdr3_aa: CASSEGDQAASQETQYF

d_call: NA
v_call: TRBV20-1
clone_size: few
j_call: TRBJ2-3
cdr3_nt: TGCAGTGCTGCACGAGGAGTACGGGGTACCGCAGATACGCAGTATTTT
cdr3_aa: CSAARGVRGTADTQYF